One and the same sample provided the 21 T cell receptor beta chains below, sequenced in a study of human T cells and chemical hapten exposure. Time point indicated: patch test 3, about 24 weeks after DPC sensitization. Treatment here: therapeutic diphenylcyclopropenone sensitization with weekly scalp DPC. TCRdb ran MiXCR on the RACE reads and lists one entry per CDR3 protein. The sample shows 25,000 to 35,000 distinct CDR3 sequences, 5.8% of them seen only once. Sequenced here: whole blood, sampled in connection with sensitization to the hapten diphenylcyclopropenone (DPC). The receptors stem from a man aged 25-40 years with alopecia areata. Some clones in this sample may be carry-over from other donors' samples.

In its sample, this clonotype was seen many times. The junction departs from the called germline gene at one end, perhaps through a read error. V and J are TRBV18 and TRBJ1-1, with D unresolved. Germline V gives CDR1 KGHSH, CDR2 LQKENI. The CDR3 has 13 amino acids. CDR3 residues: CASSHGVKTEAFF. The CDR3 nucleotides are TGTGCCAGCTCACATGGGGTGAAGACTGAAGCTTTCTTT.

This clonotype was found many times. The chain uses TRBV10-3 and TRBJ1-3, with D unresolved. Germline V gives CDR1 ENHRY, CDR2 SYGVKD. CDR3 length: 14 amino acids. V lost 6 bases, J lost 1 base, and 10 bases lay in between. CDR3 protein: CAIRADGSGNTIYF. The CDR3 DNA reads TGTGCCATCAGGGCCGATGGGTCTGGAAACACCATATATTTT.

This clonotype has ten or more counts. The rearrangement joins TRBV7-3 to TRBJ2-1; TRBD1 aligns across 9 bases. The ends lost 5 bases at V and 7 bases at J; junction bases unmatched: 9. Germline V gene lookup returns CDR1 SGHTA and CDR2 FQGTGA. The CDR3 runs to 15 residues. CDR3 residues: CASSPPGTGKNEQFF. CDR3 coding DNA: TGTGCCAGCAGCCCTCCGGGGACAGGGAAGAATGAGCAGTTCTTC.

The J gene is TRBJ2-3, the V gene TRBV10-3; TRBD2 aligns across 9 bases. Looked up from germline, CDR1 is ENHRY and CDR2 is SYGVKD. CDR3 length: 15 residues. V shed 5 bases and J 2 bases; nucleotides not matched to a gene: 5. The CDR3 here is CAISQRGADTDTQYF. In nucleotides, the CDR3 is TGTGCCATCAGTCAGCGGGGGGCTGACACAGATACGCAGTATTTT.

This clonotype was counted ten times or more. The chain couples TRBV12-3 or TRBV12-4 to TRBJ1-2; D gene uncertain. CDR3 length: 12 amino acids. V lost 8 bases and J 6 bases, leaving 13 bases between the germline ends. The CDR3 nucleotides are TGTGCCAGCTCCCGGGGTGCCAATGGCTACACCTTC. It yields the protein CASSRGANGYTF.

This clonotype was counted ten times or more. Here the CDR3 omits its conserved ending phenylalanine or tryptophan, so a read error is the likely source. It is unclear where the CDR3 begins or ends on the DNA, so no DNA is shown, and the CDR3 is as TCRdb lists it. The rearrangement joins TRBV7-9 to TRBJ2-3. CDR1 SEHNR and CDR2 FQNEAQ come from the germline V gene (reference sequence). The CDR3 comprises 15 residues, both ends counted. The CDR3 sequence is CASSLYVNGAAPDPL.

The rearrangement joins TRBV24-1 to TRBJ2-7, with D hard to call. CDR1 KGHDR and CDR2 SFDVKD come from the germline V gene. CDR3 length equals 16 residues. V lost 5 bases and J 5 bases, leaving 21 bases between the germline ends. The DNA of the CDR3 is TGTGCCACCAGTGCCTCCTCCGGGTCTCGGGCCCACGAGCAGTACTTC. It specifies CATSASSGSRAHEQYF.

This clonotype was found many times. V is TRBV19 and J is TRBJ1-2; tentatively, D is TRBD1 (5 bases). Per germline, CDR1 LNHDA and CDR2 SQIVND (reference sequence). There are 16 residues in the CDR3. The V and J ends lost 0 bases and 7 bases respectively, with 18 bases between them. The CDR3 is CASSIDPTGPRAGYTF. The CDR3 DNA is TGTGCCAGTAGTATAGATCCCACAGGACCAAGGGCTGGCTACACCTTC.

This clonotype was found many times. The chain employs TRBV30 and TRBJ1-2; D unresolved. Germline loops: CDR1 GTSNPN, CDR2 SVGIG (reference sequence). The V end was cut by 7 bases, the J end by 2 bases, with 14 bases between. The CDR3 sequence is 13 residues long. The CDR3 DNA is TGTGCCTTCAACCGGGCGCTGAACTATGGCTACACCTTC. Translation gives CAFNRALNYGYTF.

Many counts were recorded for this clonotype. The rearrangement links TRBV20-1 to TRBJ2-1; 9 bases are a match to TRBD2. Germline CDR1 DFQATT, CDR2 SNEGSKA (reference sequence). With 0 bases clipped from V and 10 bases from J, the junction kept 7 bases outside the gene matches. The CDR3 is 14 amino acids. The CDR3 DNA is TGCAGTGCTAGAGATCCTGGGACTAGCCAGGAGCAGTTCTTC. Amino acids: CSARDPGTSQEQFF.

This clonotype occurred many times. The V and J genes are TRBV11-2 and TRBJ2-2; weak D call: TRBD1 (5 bases). With 1 base removed from V and 3 bases from J, the gap between germline ends came to 15 bases. The germline V gene encodes CDR1 SGHAT and CDR2 FQNNGV. CDR3 length: 17 residues. Written as DNA, the CDR3 is TGTGCCAGCAGCTTAGGCCATGGGGCGCAGGACACCGGGGAGCTGTTTTTT. It encodes CASSLGHGAQDTGELFF.

This clonotype was seen at least ten times. J is TRBJ1-3 and V is TRBV6-5; D unclear. The CDR3 runs to 16 residues. V was trimmed by 0 bases and J by 2 bases, leaving 11 bases between them. CDR1 is MNHEY, CDR2 SVGAGI, per germline. In nucleotides, the CDR3 is TGTGCCAGCAGTTACTCGTCGCCACAGACTGGAAACACCATATATTTT. As protein: CASSYSSPQTGNTIYF.

This clonotype occurred many times. The genes are TRBV7-6 and TRBJ1-4; TRBD1 agrees at 7 bases. Looked up from germline, CDR1 is SGHVS and CDR2 is FNYEAQ. V shed 5 bases, J shed 4 bases, and the junction held 10 bases outside the gene matches. CDR3 size: 16 residues. For the CDR3, the DNA is TGTGCCAGCAGCCCTGGAAACAGGGGTAATAATGAAAAACTGTTTTTT. Amino acid sequence: CASSPGNRGNNEKLFF.

This clonotype was seen ten or more times. The gene calls are TRBV29-1 and TRBJ2-3; 14 positions match TRBD2. CDR1 is SQVTM and CDR2 is ANQGSEA in the germline V gene. V gave up 0 bases and J gave up 3 bases; unmatched junction bases: 2. The CDR3 is 16 amino acids. The DNA of the CDR3 is TGCAGCGTTGAAGATCGACTAGCGGGGGGGACAGATACGCAGTATTTT. Its translation is CSVEDRLAGGTDTQYF.

This clonotype was detected many times. The chain couples TRBV24-1 to TRBJ1-2; 7 nucleotides match TRBD1. CDR1 KGHDR and CDR2 SFDVKD come from the germline V gene. This CDR3 is 12 amino acids long. The V gene end was trimmed by 10 bases and the J gene end by 1 base; junction bases not matched to a gene: 2. The CDR3 sequence is CATWDSNYGYTF. CDR3 in DNA: TGTGCCACATGGGACAGTAACTATGGCTACACCTTC.

This clonotype was found many times. V is TRBV3-1 and J is TRBJ1-5, with D possibly being TRBD1 (5 bases). The CDR3 has 17 amino acids. Germline values: CDR1 LGHDT, CDR2 YNNKEL (reference sequence). V lost 1 base to trimming and J lost 0 bases, with 13 bases between them. CDR3 region: CASSQGESRVSNQPQHF. CDR3 coding DNA: TGTGCCAGCAGCCAAGGTGAGAGCAGGGTTAGCAATCAGCCCCAGCATTTT.

This clonotype has only a few counts. The chain carries TRBV12-3 or TRBV12-4 and TRBJ2-1; TRBD2 matches 7 bases. The junction had 9 bases not matched to a gene; V was cut back by 3 bases and J by 7 bases. CDR3 size: 15 residues. The CDR3 coding sequence is TGTGCCAGCAGTTTCAGAATGGGACTACGGAATGAGCAGTTCTTC. This encodes CASSFRMGLRNEQFF.

Many counts were recorded for this clonotype. The chain uses TRBV27 and TRBJ2-5, with 10 bases lining up with TRBD1. Losses at the gene ends were 4 bases for V and 6 bases for J; bases not matched to a gene: 8. This CDR3 has 15 amino acids. Germline V lookup: CDR1 MNHEY, CDR2 SMNVEV (reference sequence). CDR3 sequence (DNA): TGTGCCAGCAGTTCCGGACAGGGGGATATGAAGACCCAGTACTTC. Translation: CASSSGQGDMKTQYF.

This clonotype was recorded many times. This sequence joins TRBV6-2 or TRBV6-3 and TRBJ1-2, with 9 nucleotides matching TRBD1. Germline V gene data show CDR1 as MNHEY and CDR2 as SVGEGT. The CDR3 extends over 13 amino acids. With V trimmed by 7 bases and J by 6 bases, 6 bases remained unmatched. The DNA for the CDR3 is TGTGCCAGCAACCCAGGACAGGGGCATGGCTACACCTTC. Residues: CASNPGQGHGYTF.

This clonotype occurred many times. No DNA is shown, since the ends of the CDR3 on it are uncertain; the CDR3 is the one TCRdb lists. The chain uses TRBV12-3 or TRBV12-4 and TRBJ1-1; TRBD1, as called in the table, went unchecked against the DNA. The CDR3 has 21 residues if both end residues are counted. The chain's CDR3 is CASSDLKNQGEAFFGQGEAFF.

This clonotype was observed at least ten times. The genes are TRBV30 and TRBJ1-5; no clear D gene. V was pared by 2 bases and J by 4 bases, with 24 bases between. Germline values: CDR1 GTSNPN, CDR2 SVGIG (reference sequence). The CDR3 spans 18 residues. The CDR3 sequence: CAWSRGSVGPIRNQPQHF. CDR3 in DNA: TGTGCCTGGAGTAGAGGCAGCGTAGGCCCAATCCGAAATCAGCCCCAGCATTTT.